This entry concerns a single T cell receptor (beta chain). Profiled with immunoSEQ multiplex PCR; TCRdb holds only in-frame clones, not every one. This sample has about 53,000 clones, with 80% to 90% found just once. This entry is derived from a study of blood T cell repertoires in COVID-19. This CDR3 contains 15 residues. With V trimmed by 4 bases and J by 6 bases, 5 bases remained unmatched. The germline gives CDR1 ENHRY, CDR2 SYGVKD. The chain joins TRBV10-3 to TRBJ2-1, with 11 bases identical to TRBD2. The TCR comes from a man aged 50 to 59 with acute or convalescent COVID-19. The sequencing sample was made of peripheral blood. CDR3 in amino acids: CAISAGLAGGNEQFF. The CDR3 DNA is TGTGCCATCAGTGCTGGTCTAGCGGGGGGCAATGAGCAGTTCTTC.